Included here is one TCR beta chain sequence, with context. The data are from a study of shared clonotypes between healthy human individuals. Study overall: Researchers drew samples from two women and a few men aged 18 to 49.

This CDR3 contains 14 residues. Germline V gene data show CDR1 as MNHNS and CDR2 as SASEGT. Between the trimmed V and J ends, which lost 6 bases and 3 bases, there was a span of 12 bases. Sorted subsets were amplified in replicate PCRs using approximately 0.2 ug DNA, about 30,000 T cell genomes. Method: immunoSEQ multiplex PCR; TCRdb's copy keeps in-frame clones and lacks some. There are some 1.4 million clones in the sample; around 97% occur only once, and approximately 1% lies in the top ten. The chain links TRBV6-1 to TRBJ1-5; D unresolved. The TCR sequence derives from a man aged 30 to 45 in good health. The sample was naive CD4+ T cells sorted from blood. Regarding subset: CD45RA+ positively selected. CDR3: CASSGHSYNQPQHF. The CDR3 DNA is TGTGCCAGCAGCGGGCACAGCTACAATCAGCCCCAGCATTTT.